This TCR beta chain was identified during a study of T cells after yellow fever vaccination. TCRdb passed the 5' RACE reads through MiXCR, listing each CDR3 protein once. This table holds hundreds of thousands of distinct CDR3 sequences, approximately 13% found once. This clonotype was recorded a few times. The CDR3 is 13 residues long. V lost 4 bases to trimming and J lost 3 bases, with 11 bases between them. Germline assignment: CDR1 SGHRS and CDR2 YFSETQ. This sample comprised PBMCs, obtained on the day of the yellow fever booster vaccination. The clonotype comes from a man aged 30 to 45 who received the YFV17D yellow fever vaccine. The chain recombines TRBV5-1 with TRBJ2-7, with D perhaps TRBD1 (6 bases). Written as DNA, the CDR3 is TGCGCCAGCAGCCAGGACAGTTACTACGAGCAGTACTTC. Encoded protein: CASSQDSYYEQYF.